Sequencing of this T cell receptor (beta chain) was carried out in a study of radiotherapy plus CTLA-4 blockade in lung cancer. Study-wide context: Overall, approximately 17% of patients showed an objective response, while approximately 30% attained disease control. Points from the study as a whole: Some TCR clones had been derived from tumors. These clones expanded in peripheral blood after radiotherapy plus ipilimumab.

Those with chemo-refractory metastatic non-small-cell lung cancer were treated with focal radiation combined with CTLA-4 blockade using ipilimumab. Sequenced by immunoSEQ multiplex PCR; TCRdb stores in-frame clones only, minus some. The sample shows 11,000 to 15,000 clones, around 87% of them seen only once. The CDR3 length is 16 residues. V lost 6 bases, J lost 4 bases, and 12 bases stayed unmatched. Germline V gene sequence: CDR1 SGHTA, CDR2 FQGNSA. On this clone itself: Its antigen is as yet unknown.

This receptor was identified in a human donor with non-small cell lung cancer that progressed on radiotherapy plus ipilimumab. Some clones in this sample may be carry-over from other donors' samples. The source material was peripheral blood, sampled from a patient treated with radiotherapy plus ipilimumab. This chain links TRBV7-2 with TRBJ1-2; 9 bases are shared with TRBD1. The CDR3 coding sequence is TGTGCCAGCAGGGGAGGACAGGGGCCTAATCCCTATGGCTACACCTTC. Its protein is CASRGGQGPNPYGYTF.